The subject of this entry is one T cell receptor beta chain. This sample is drawn from a study of blood T cell repertoires in COVID-19. At the level of the study: Sample material is recorded as cDNA or gDNA derived from T cells, B-cell-depleted T cells, or PBMCs.

The CDR3 length is 14 residues. Germline loops: CDR1 MNHEY, CDR2 SMNVEV (reference sequence). The V and J ends lost 4 bases and 5 bases, in that order; junction bases with no gene match: 8. Original analysis: The authors estimated nucleated cell counts from reference gene primer amplification. Measured with immunoSEQ multiplex PCR; TCRdb has only the in-frame clones, and not every one. V, J and clone size were drawn from that table, and D and trimming were deduced from the DNA. Among 250,000 to 350,000 clones, around 86% were seen once, and the ten largest hold about 0.94%. The sequence came from a woman in her thirties or forties who had recovered from COVID-19. Sequencing input: peripheral blood. The rearrangement links TRBV27 to TRBJ2-7, with 7 bases fitting TRBD2. The CDR3 sequence: CASSYIDGRNEQYF. As DNA, the CDR3 is TGTGCCAGCAGTTATATCGACGGGAGGAACGAGCAGTACTTC.